This TCR beta chain derives from a study of cytomegalovirus exposure and HLA in healthy donors. The wider study: For the 300 to 400 genotyped donors, over 80% fell within the Caucasian-associated ancestry cluster.

A multiplex PCR was run with 60 Vbeta primers and 13 Jbeta primers. In the authors' workflow: Later, an analysis found about 77 million unique TCR beta chains, and approximately 10 million of these were shared. The repertoire was sequenced with immunoSEQ multiplex PCR; TCRdb's copy has only in-frame clones and lacks some. V and J calls and clone size come straight from that table; D and trimming were deduced from the DNA. In total, the table holds 65,000 to 90,000 clones. The CDR3 contains 17 residues. V lost 5 bases, J lost 2 bases, and 6 bases stayed unmatched. Germline CDR1 is LNHDA and CDR2 is SQIVND (reference sequence).

The specimen sequenced was PBMCs. The receptor comes from a man aged 35-49 years in good health and CMV-seronegative. The V call is TRBV19, the J call TRBJ2-3; 14 bases agree with TRBD2. CDR3 sequence (DNA): TGTGCCAGTAGTTCAGGGACTAGCGGGAGAATCACAGATACGCAGTATTTT. This translates into CASSSGTSGRITDTQYF.